The 5 T cell receptor beta chains below all came from one sample that was sequenced in a study of liver allograft versus peripheral blood T cells. Overall study context: Hepatic allograft T cell receptor repertoires were evaluated relative to those present in recipients' peripheral blood.

TCRdb reprocessed the reads via MiXCR and lists one record per CDR3 protein. The table lists 3,500 to 4,000 distinct CDR3 sequences, 11% to 15% of them singletons. Receptor source: a human patient who had a liver transplant. Some T cells may be the graft donor's.

By share, this clonotype counts as medium-sized. The V call is TRBV6-2 or TRBV6-3, the J call TRBJ1-5; TRBD1 agrees at 8 bases. Trimming at V came to 5 bases and at J to 7 bases, leaving 7 bases not matched to a gene. The germline gives CDR1 MNHEY, CDR2 SVGEGT. The CDR3 totals 14 residues. The CDR3 nucleotides read TGTGCCAGCAGTCCTGGACAGGGCCGGCAGCCCCAGCATTTT. This sequence encodes CASSPGQGRQPQHF.

Judged by abundance, this clonotype is medium-sized. The chain is built from TRBV28 and TRBJ1-2; D gene uncertain. There are 14 residues in the CDR3. Germline V gene data show CDR1 as MDHEN and CDR2 as SYDVKM. The V end lost 2 bases, the J end lost 8 bases, and 15 bases lay between the germline ends. The CDR3 protein is CASSLLDIGSGYTF. CDR3 in DNA: TGTGCCAGCAGTTTACTAGACATCGGCTCCGGCTACACCTTC.

This clonotype was seen a handful of times. Since the CDR3 does not end with the conserved phenylalanine or tryptophan, this likely comes from a read error. The limits of the CDR3 on the DNA are not certain, so only TCRdb's listed CDR3 is given. This chain links TRBV5-3 with TRBJ1-6; TRBD1, the table's D call, lacks a check against the DNA. TRBV5-3 qualifies as an ORF whose function is uncertain. The CDR3 adds up to 10 amino acids, both ends counted. The CDR3 protein is CARSGDNRGT.

This clonotype counts as large. This chain connects TRBV2 to TRBJ1-5; D is unclear. Germline CDR1 SNHLY, CDR2 FYNNEI. V lost 0 bases, J lost 11 bases, and 20 bases lay in between. There are 16 residues in the CDR3. The CDR3 DNA is TGTGCCAGCAGTGAAGCTCGGACGTCCTTAGACCCTACCCAGCATTTT. The encoded protein is CASSEARTSLDPTQHF.

This clonotype came up many times. The chain uses TRBV6-1 and TRBJ2-3; D is undetermined. Germline CDR1 MNHNS, CDR2 SASEGT. There are 15 residues in the CDR3. The V and J ends lost 5 bases and 0 bases respectively, with 12 bases between them. This chain's CDR3 is CASSLPVRSTDTQYF. The CDR3 DNA reads as TGTGCCAGCAGTCTCCCGGTGCGGAGCACAGATACGCAGTATTTT.